This TCR beta chain was observed in a study of shared clonotypes between healthy human individuals. Study-wide points: Non-shared clonotypes had lower generation probabilities than clonotypes shared by all four sorted-subset donors. A handful of donors showed sharing of 4.5% to 5% of naive CD4 clonotypes. Sequencing depth was predicted to influence how clonotypes are shared among donors.

Researchers ran the assay at a deep level. Clones were read by immunoSEQ multiplex PCR, and TCRdb kept only the in-frame ones, dropping some. Here the sample spans about 680,000 clones, roughly 78% being singletons. With respect to this clone: Its antigen is as yet unknown.

Per the germline V gene, CDR1 is MDHEN and CDR2 is SYDVKM. The J segment lost 3 bases and the V segment lost 4 bases, leaving 3 bases of the junction unmatched. CDR3 length equals 14 residues. The specimen was memory CD4+ T cells sorted from blood. The subset denotes: CD45RA-negative fraction. The chain links TRBV28 to TRBJ2-3; TRBD1 agrees at 8 bases. The receptor was isolated from a woman aged 25 to 39 in good health. The CDR3 nucleotides are TGTGCCAGCAGTTCCAGGGGGCGAACAGATACGCAGTATTTT. It is translated as CASSSRGRTDTQYF.